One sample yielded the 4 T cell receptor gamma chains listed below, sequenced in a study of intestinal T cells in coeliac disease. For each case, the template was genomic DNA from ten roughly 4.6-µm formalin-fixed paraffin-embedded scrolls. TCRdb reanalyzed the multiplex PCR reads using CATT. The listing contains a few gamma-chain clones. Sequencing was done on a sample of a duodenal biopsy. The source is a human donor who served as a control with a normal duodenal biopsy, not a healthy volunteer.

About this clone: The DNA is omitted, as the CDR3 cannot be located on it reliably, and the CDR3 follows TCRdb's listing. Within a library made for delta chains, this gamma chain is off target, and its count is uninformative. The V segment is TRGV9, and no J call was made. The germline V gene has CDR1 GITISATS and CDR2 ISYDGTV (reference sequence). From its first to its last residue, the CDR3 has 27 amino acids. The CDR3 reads CAFTLYTDKLIFGKGTMKHISIKTLFF.

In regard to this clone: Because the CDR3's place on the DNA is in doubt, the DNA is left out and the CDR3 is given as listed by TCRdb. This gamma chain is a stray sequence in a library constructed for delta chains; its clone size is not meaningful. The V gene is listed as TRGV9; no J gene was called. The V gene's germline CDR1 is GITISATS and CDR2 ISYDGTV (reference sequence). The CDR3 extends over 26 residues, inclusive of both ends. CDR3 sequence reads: CACYWGTGRSSWDTRQMFFGTGIKLF.

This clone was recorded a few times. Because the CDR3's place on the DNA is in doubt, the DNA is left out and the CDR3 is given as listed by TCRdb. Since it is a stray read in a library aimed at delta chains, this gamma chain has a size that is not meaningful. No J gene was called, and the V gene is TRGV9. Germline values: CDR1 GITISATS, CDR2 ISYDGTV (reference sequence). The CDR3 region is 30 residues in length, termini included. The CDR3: CACDTGSQLGDTTGSWDTRQMFFGTGIKLF.

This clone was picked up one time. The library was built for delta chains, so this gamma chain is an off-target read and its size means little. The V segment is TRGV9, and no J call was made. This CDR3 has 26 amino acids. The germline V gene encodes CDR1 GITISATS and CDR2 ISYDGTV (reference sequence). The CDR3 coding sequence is TGTGCCTTTCGAGGCCTTCCTATCCTTTACTGGACTTCTTACACCGATAAACTCATCAGTATAAAAACCCTCTTCTTC. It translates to CAFRGLPILYWTSYTDKLISIKTLFF.